This TCR beta chain was recovered during a study of blood T cell dynamics during melanoma immunotherapy. Indicated time point: pre-treatment baseline. Germline V gene lookup returns CDR1 SGHAT and CDR2 FQDESV (reference sequence). The CDR3 has 13 residues. V was shortened by 3 bases and J by 2 bases, with 7 bases between the two germline ends. The method was immunoSEQ multiplex PCR; TCRdb's version includes in-frame clones alone and lacks a portion of them. The data contain over 10,000 clones, 89% of them singletons. The sequence was obtained from a human donor with melanoma. The chain links TRBV11-1 to TRBJ1-2; D gene unclear. Sequencing used blood, obtained from a patient treated with checkpoint blockade. CDR3 amino acids: CASSFASNYGYTF. CDR3 nucleotide sequence: TGTGCCAGCAGCTTCGCCAGCAACTATGGCTACACCTTC.